The 22 T cell receptor beta chains below come from one sample, sequenced in a study of blood T cell repertoires in COVID-19. Using immunoSEQ multiplex PCR, the repertoire was profiled, and TCRdb retains in-frame clones only, with some absent. The sample shows fewer than 450,000 clones, roughly 87% of them seen only once. Sequencing was carried out using PBMCs or T cells enriched from blood (not recorded which). These receptors came from a middle-aged woman with acute COVID-19.

Only one count was recorded for this clone. The genes are TRBV20-1 and TRBJ1-5; D possibly corresponds to TRBD1 (5 bases). This CDR3 has 13 residues. With 3 bases removed from V and 8 bases from J, the gap between germline ends came to 14 bases. Germline assignment: CDR1 DFQATT and CDR2 SNEGSKA (reference sequence). The CDR3 nucleotides read TGCAGTGCTAGTAGGGGTTTCGATAAGCCCCAGCATTTT. The encoded protein is CSASRGFDKPQHF.

The rearrangement uses TRBV11-2 and TRBJ1-1; D perhaps matches TRBD1 (5 bases). Germline CDR1 SGHAT, CDR2 FQNNGV. There are 14 residues in the CDR3. Trimming shortened V by 3 bases and J by 3 bases, and 11 bases separated the two germline ends. The CDR3 DNA reads TGTGCCAGCAGCTTCCGGGGGTGGGACACTGAAGCTTTCTTT. Its translation: CASSFRGWDTEAFF.

The chain couples TRBV7-2 to TRBJ2-2; maybe TRBD2 (5 bases). This CDR3 spans 17 amino acids. CDR1 is SGHTA and CDR2 is FQGNSA in the germline V gene. Trimming removed 5 bases from V and 1 base from J, with 17 bases in between. CDR3 sequence reads: CASSLRPRAENTGELFF. CDR3 in DNA: TGTGCCAGCAGCCTTCGGCCGCGGGCTGAGAACACCGGGGAGCTGTTTTTT.

The chain employs TRBV10-1 and TRBJ2-1, with 8 bases matching TRBD1. V gave up 6 bases and J gave up 15 bases; unmatched junction bases: 10. The CDR3 is made up of 12 amino acids. Germline V gene data show CDR1 as WNHNN and CDR2 as SYGVQD (reference sequence). The CDR3 DNA follows: TGCGCCAGCAGACTAGACAGGGGAGTAAGGTTCTTC. Its protein is CASRLDRGVRFF.

J is TRBJ1-2 and V is TRBV25-1, with D possibly matching TRBD1 (5 bases). Trimming removed 5 bases from V and 7 bases from J, with 20 bases in between. The germline V gene encodes CDR1 MGHDK and CDR2 SYGVNS. CDR3 length: 15 amino acids. DNA for the CDR3: TGTGCCAGCAGTTCCCCAGGGCCGGTAGAGCGTGGCTACACCTTC. Protein: CASSSPGPVERGYTF.

V and J are TRBV5-1 and TRBJ1-6; D remains ambiguous. The V end was cut by 1 base, the J end by 12 bases, with 17 bases between. Per germline, CDR1 SGHRS and CDR2 YFSETQ. The CDR3 runs 15 residues. CDR3 in amino acids: CASSLQAAGTEPLHF. The CDR3 DNA reads as TGCGCCAGCAGCTTGCAGGCGGCGGGAACGGAACCCCTCCACTTT. Filled out from reference TRBV5-1 and TRBJ1-6, the complete variable domain reads KAGVTQTPRYLIKTRGQQVTLSCSPISGHRSVSWYQQTPGQGLQFLFEYFSETQRNKGNFPGRFSGRQFSNSRSEMNVSTLELGDSALYLCASSLQAAGTEPLHFGNGTRLTVT.

The genes are TRBV19 and TRBJ2-5, with 7 bases aligning to TRBD1. There are 12 residues in the CDR3. The germline V gene encodes CDR1 LNHDA and CDR2 SQIVND (reference sequence). V gave up 9 bases and J gave up 2 bases; unmatched junction bases: 3. The CDR3 protein is CARWDRQETQYF. CDR3 coding DNA: TGTGCCAGATGGGACAGACAAGAGACCCAGTACTTC.

J is TRBJ2-5 and V is TRBV4-2, with TRBD2 identical over 7 bases. CDR1 and CDR2 from the germline V gene are LGHNA and YNFKEQ. CDR3 length: 14 amino acids. Trimming at V came to 4 bases and at J to 1 base, leaving 3 bases not matched to a gene. In DNA, the CDR3 is TGTGCCAGCAGCCCAGGGACTACCCAAGAGACCCAGTACTTC. As protein: CASSPGTTQETQYF.

The rearrangement links TRBV5-1 to TRBJ1-6; no definite D call. Trimming shortened V by 4 bases and J by 0 bases, and 14 bases separated the two germline ends. The CDR3 sequence is 17 residues long. CDR1 and CDR2 from the germline V gene are SGHRS and YFSETQ. For the CDR3, the DNA is TGCGCCAGCAGCCATCGACGGGATAGCTCCTATAATTCACCCCTCCACTTT. This sequence encodes CASSHRRDSSYNSPLHF.

In this sample, this clone turned up a few times. CDR3: CASSFGSVTEAFF. The DNA of the CDR3 is TGCGCCAGCAGCTTCGGGTCGGTCACTGAAGCTTTCTTT. The chain couples TRBV5-1 to TRBJ1-1; no firm D call. The CDR3 spans 13 residues. The V end lost 2 bases, the J end lost 4 bases, and 9 bases lay between the germline ends. Germline assignment: CDR1 SGHRS and CDR2 YFSETQ.

This CDR3 is CASSGGPSYNEQFF. The CDR3 DNA reads as TGTGCCAGTAGCGGGGGGCCCTCCTACAATGAGCAGTTCTTC. This chain uses TRBV19 with TRBJ2-1, with D tentatively TRBD2 (7 bases). CDR3 size: 14 residues. From germline, CDR1 is LNHDA and CDR2 SQIVND (reference sequence). Trimming removed 6 bases at V and 0 bases at J, with 9 bases between.

The chain is built from TRBV18 and TRBJ1-1, with 7 bases aligning to TRBD1. The CDR3 totals 15 residues. Germline trimming cut 6 bases from V and 6 bases from J; bases unmatched to any gene: 13. The germline gives CDR1 KGHSH, CDR2 LQKENI. CDR3 bases: TGTGCCAGCTCGTCTCAAAGGGGGCGAGTCTCTGAAGCTTTCTTT. Translated, it gives CASSSQRGRVSEAFF.

The rearrangement uses TRBV23-1 and TRBJ2-7; 7 bases fit TRBD1. TRBV23-1 is an ORF; its function is uncertain. This CDR3 has 17 amino acids. With V trimmed by 0 bases and J by 2 bases, 10 bases remained unmatched. The CDR3, as DNA: TGCGCCAGCAGTCAATCGTACGCGGACAGGCGAACCTACGAGCAGTACTTC. Amino acid sequence: CASSQSYADRRTYEQYF.

This rearrangement joins TRBV5-1 to TRBJ1-1; perhaps TRBD1 as D (6 bases). Germline CDR1 SGHRS, CDR2 YFSETQ. Trimming left V 3 bases short and J 8 bases short, with 11 bases between. The CDR3 has 12 residues. CDR3 amino acids: CASSWSGDEAFF. DNA of the CDR3: TGCGCCAGCAGCTGGTCAGGGGACGAAGCTTTCTTT.

The V gene is TRBV15, the J gene TRBJ1-1; D is ambiguous. CDR1 and CDR2 (germline): LNHNV, YYDKDF (reference sequence). Trimming stripped 2 bases from V and 4 bases from J, with 8 bases between. The CDR3 has 13 residues. This CDR3 is CATSRLAATEAFF. The CDR3 coding sequence is TGTGCCACCAGCAGACTGGCGGCCACTGAAGCTTTCTTT.

The rearrangement uses TRBV27 and TRBJ2-4; 8 nucleotides align to TRBD1. Germline CDR1 is MNHEY and CDR2 is SMNVEV (reference sequence). Trimming at V came to 4 bases and at J to 1 base, leaving 9 bases not matched to a gene. The CDR3 extends over 17 amino acids. The CDR3 loop reads CASSSFYRDRAKNIQYF. The CDR3 DNA follows: TGTGCCAGCAGTTCGTTCTACCGGGACAGGGCCAAAAACATTCAGTACTTC.

The CDR3 DNA reads as TGTGCCAGCAGCGCGACGGGGTCTCAAGAGACCCAGTACTTC. Translation gives CASSATGSQETQYF. The chain couples TRBV2 to TRBJ2-5; D is possibly TRBD2 (5 bases). This CDR3 spans 14 amino acids. Looked up from germline, CDR1 is SNHLY and CDR2 is FYNNEI. The V end lost 6 bases, the J end lost 2 bases, and 13 bases lay between the germline ends.

This chain connects TRBV24-1 to TRBJ2-2; D possibly corresponds to TRBD1 (5 bases). Trimming took 2 bases from V and 4 from J, leaving 10 bases between them. CDR1 and CDR2 (germline): KGHDR, SFDVKD. The CDR3 runs to 15 residues. The CDR3 protein is CATSDSGIGTGELFF. DNA of the CDR3: TGTGCCACCAGTGATTCAGGGATAGGCACCGGGGAGCTGTTTTTT.

The CDR3 DNA follows: TGTGCCAGCAGCGAGGGACTGCACAATTCACCCCTCCACTTT. Its protein product is CASSEGLHNSPLHF. This chain joins TRBV9 and TRBJ1-6, with a possible D match to TRBD1 (5 bases). V dropped 3 bases and J dropped 7 bases, with 11 bases sitting between them. CDR3 size: 14 residues. Per the germline V gene, CDR1 is SGDLS and CDR2 is YYNGEE.

The V call is TRBV7-9, the J call TRBJ2-1; D is unclear. This CDR3 is built from 10 residues. Germline V CDR1 and CDR2: SEHNR, FQNEAQ (reference sequence). V dropped 5 bases and J dropped 10 bases, with 6 bases sitting between them. DNA of the CDR3: TGTGCCAGCAGCATAGTAGAGCAGTTCTTC. This codes for CASSIVEQFF.

This chain uses TRBV7-8 with TRBJ1-6; 7 bases align to TRBD1. V lost 2 bases, J lost 2 bases, and 12 bases stayed unmatched. CDR1 and CDR2 (germline): SGHVS, FQNEAQ. The CDR3 loop spans 19 amino acids. The CDR3 DNA sequence: TGTGCCAGCAGCTTATCCCCTTTAACAGGGGTGACCTATAATTCACCCCTCCACTTT. Protein: CASSLSPLTGVTYNSPLHF.

The chain carries TRBV4-1 and TRBJ2-3, with D possibly being TRBD2 (7 bases). The ends were cut back, 1 base at V and 4 bases at J, with 12 bases in the middle. The CDR3 totals 15 residues. Germline-derived CDR1 and CDR2 are MGHRA and YSYEKL. CDR3 sequence (DNA): TGCGCCAGCAGCCAAGTTACAGGGAGGGCAGATACGCAGTATTTT. Amino acids: CASSQVTGRADTQYF.